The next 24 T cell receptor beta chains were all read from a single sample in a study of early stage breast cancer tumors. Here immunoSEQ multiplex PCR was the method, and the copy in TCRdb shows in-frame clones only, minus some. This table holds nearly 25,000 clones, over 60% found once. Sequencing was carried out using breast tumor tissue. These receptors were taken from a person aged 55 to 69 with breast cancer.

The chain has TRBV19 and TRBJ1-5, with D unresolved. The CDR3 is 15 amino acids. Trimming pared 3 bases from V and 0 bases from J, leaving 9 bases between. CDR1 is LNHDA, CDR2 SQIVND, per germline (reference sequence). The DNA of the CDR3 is TGTGCCAGTAGTATTGGAGGGTATAGCAATCAGCCCCAGCATTTT. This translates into CASSIGGYSNQPQHF.

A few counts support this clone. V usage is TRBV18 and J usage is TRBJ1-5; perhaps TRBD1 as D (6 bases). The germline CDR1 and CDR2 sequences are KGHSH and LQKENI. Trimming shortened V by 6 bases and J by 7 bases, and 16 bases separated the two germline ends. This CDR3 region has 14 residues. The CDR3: CASSPDRAVQPQHF. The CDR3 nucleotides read TGTGCCAGCTCGCCGGACAGAGCGGTGCAGCCCCAGCATTTT.

In nucleotides, the CDR3 is TGTGCCAGCAGCGAAGAATTCAGGGGGACGGACATTCAGTACTTC. The encoded protein is CASSEEFRGTDIQYF. This chain links TRBV5-8 with TRBJ2-4; 7 nucleotides line up with TRBD1. J gave up 8 bases and V 4 bases, and 12 bases lay outside the gene matches. CDR1 is SGHTS, CDR2 YDEGEE, per germline. This CDR3 spans 15 amino acids.

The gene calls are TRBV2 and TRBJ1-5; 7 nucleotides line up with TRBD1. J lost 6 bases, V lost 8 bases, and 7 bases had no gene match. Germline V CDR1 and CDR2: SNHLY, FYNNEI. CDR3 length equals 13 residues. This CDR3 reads CASATGYGQPQHF. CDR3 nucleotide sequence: TGTGCCAGCGCGACAGGGTACGGTCAGCCCCAGCATTTT.

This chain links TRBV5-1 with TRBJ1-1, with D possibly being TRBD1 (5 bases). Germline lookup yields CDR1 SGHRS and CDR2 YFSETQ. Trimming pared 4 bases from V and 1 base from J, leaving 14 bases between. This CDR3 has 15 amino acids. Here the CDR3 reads CASSQGGARNTEAFF. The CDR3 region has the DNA TGCGCCAGCAGCCAAGGCGGGGCGAGGAACACTGAAGCTTTCTTT.

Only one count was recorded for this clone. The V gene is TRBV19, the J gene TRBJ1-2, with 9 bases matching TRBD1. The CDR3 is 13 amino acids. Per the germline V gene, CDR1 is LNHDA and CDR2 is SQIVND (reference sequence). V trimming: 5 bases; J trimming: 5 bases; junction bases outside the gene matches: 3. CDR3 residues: CASSPGQGYGYTF. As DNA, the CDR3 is TGTGCCAGTAGTCCGGGACAGGGATATGGCTACACCTTC.

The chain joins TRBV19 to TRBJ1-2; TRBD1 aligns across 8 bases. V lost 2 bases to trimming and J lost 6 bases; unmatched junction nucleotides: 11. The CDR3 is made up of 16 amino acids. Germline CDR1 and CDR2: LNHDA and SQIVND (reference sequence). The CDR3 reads CASSIFFGQGGDGYTF. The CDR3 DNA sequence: TGTGCCAGTAGTATATTCTTCGGACAGGGTGGGGATGGCTACACCTTC.

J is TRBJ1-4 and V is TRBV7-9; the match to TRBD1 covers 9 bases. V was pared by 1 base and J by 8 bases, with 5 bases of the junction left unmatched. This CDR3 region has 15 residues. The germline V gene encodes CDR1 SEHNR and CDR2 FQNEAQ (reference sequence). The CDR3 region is CASSLGDRGAEKLFF. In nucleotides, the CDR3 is TGTGCCAGCAGCTTAGGAGACAGGGGGGCGGAAAAACTGTTTTTT.

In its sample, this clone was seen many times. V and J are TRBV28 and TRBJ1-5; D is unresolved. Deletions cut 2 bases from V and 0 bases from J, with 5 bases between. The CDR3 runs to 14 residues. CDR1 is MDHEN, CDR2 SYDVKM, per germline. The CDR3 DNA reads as TGTGCCAGCAGTTTAGGAGGTAGCAATCAGCCCCAGCATTTT. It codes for CASSLGGSNQPQHF. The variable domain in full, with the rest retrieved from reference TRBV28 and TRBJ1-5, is DVKVTQSSRYLVKRTGEKVFLECVQDMDHENMFWYRQDPGLGLRLIYFSYDVKMKEKGDIPEGYSVSREKKERFSLILESASTNQTSMYLCASSLGGSNQPQHFGDGTRLSIL.

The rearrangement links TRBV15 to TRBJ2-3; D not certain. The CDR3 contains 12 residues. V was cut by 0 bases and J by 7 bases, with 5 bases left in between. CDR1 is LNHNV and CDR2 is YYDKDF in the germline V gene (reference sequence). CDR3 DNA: TGTGCCACCAGCAGAGAAGCTTATACGCAGTATTTT. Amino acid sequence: CATSREAYTQYF.

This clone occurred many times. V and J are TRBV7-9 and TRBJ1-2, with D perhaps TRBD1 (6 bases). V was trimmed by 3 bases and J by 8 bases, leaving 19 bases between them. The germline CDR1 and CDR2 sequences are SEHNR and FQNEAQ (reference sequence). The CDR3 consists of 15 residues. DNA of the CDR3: TGTGCCAGCAGCTTTCAGGGGACAACCTCGCCGGGCTACACCTTC. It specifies CASSFQGTTSPGYTF.

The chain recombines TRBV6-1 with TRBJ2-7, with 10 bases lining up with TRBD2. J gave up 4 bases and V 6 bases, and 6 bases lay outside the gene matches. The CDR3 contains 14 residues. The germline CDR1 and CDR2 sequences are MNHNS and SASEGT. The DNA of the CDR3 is TGTGCCAGCAGGGAGACTAGCGGGTGGTACGAGCAGTACTTC. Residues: CASRETSGWYEQYF.

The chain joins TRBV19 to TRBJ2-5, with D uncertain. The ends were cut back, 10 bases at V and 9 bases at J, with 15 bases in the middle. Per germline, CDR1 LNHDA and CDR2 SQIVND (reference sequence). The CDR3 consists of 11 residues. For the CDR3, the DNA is TGTGCCAACTGGAGACCCCCGGCCCAGTACTTC. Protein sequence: CANWRPPAQYF.

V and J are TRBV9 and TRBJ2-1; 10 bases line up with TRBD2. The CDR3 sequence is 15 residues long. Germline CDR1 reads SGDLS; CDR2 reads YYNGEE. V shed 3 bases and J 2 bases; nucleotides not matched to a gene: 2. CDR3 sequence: CASSEREGTYNEQFF. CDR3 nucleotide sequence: TGTGCCAGCAGCGAGCGGGAGGGAACCTACAATGAGCAGTTCTTC. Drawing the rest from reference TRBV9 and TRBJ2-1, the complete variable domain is DSGVTQTPKHLITATGQRVTLRCSPRSGDLSVYWYQQSLDQGLQFLIQYYNGEERAKGNILERFSAQQFPDLHSELNLSSLELGDSALYFCASSEREGTYNEQFFGPGTRLTVL.

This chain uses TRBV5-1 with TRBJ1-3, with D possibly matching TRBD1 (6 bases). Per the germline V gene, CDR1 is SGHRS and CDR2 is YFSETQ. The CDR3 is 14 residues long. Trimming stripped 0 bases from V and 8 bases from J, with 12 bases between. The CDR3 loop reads CASSLVGGGDTIYF. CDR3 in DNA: TGCGCCAGCAGCTTGGTCGGAGGGGGGGACACCATATATTTT. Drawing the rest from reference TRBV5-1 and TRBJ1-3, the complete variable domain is KAGVTQTPRYLIKTRGQQVTLSCSPISGHRSVSWYQQTPGQGLQFLFEYFSETQRNKGNFPGRFSGRQFSNSRSEMNVSTLELGDSALYLCASSLVGGGDTIYFGEGSWLTVV.

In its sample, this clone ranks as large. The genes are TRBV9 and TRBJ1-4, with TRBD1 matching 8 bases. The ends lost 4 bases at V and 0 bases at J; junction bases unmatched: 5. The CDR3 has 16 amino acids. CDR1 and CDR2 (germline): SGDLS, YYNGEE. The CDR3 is CASSSGQVATNEKLFF. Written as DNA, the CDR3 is TGTGCCAGCAGCTCGGGACAGGTTGCAACTAATGAAAAACTGTTTTTT.

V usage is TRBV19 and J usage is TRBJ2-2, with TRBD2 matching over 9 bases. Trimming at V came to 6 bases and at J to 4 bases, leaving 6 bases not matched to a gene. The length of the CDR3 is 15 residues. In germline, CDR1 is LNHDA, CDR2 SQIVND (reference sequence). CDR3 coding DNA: TGTGCCAGTAGGGGGGGACTAGCATTCACCGGGGAGCTGTTTTTT. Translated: CASRGGLAFTGELFF.

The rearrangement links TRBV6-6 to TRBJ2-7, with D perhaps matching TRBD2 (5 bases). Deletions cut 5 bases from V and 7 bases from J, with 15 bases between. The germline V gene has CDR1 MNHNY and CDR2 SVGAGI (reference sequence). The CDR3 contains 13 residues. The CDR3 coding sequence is TGTGCCAGCAGTGGAGGCGAGCCCGGGGAGCAGTACTTC. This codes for CASSGGEPGEQYF.

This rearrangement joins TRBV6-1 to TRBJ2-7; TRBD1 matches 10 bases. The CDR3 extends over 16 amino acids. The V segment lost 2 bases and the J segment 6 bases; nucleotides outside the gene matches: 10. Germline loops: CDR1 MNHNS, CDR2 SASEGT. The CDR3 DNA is TGTGCCAGCAGTGAACTAGGGACAGGGGTAGTGGTCGAGCAGTACTTC. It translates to CASSELGTGVVVEQYF.

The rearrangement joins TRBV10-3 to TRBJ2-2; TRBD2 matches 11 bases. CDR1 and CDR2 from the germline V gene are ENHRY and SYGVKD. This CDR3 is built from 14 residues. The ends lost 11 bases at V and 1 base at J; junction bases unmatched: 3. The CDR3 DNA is TGTGCCTCCGGGACTAGCGGGAACACCGGGGAGCTGTTTTTT. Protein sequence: CASGTSGNTGELFF.

The CDR3 loop reads CASSLTGTGPQHF. The CDR3 DNA is TGTGCCAGCAGCCTGACAGGGACTGGGCCCCAGCATTTT. The V gene is TRBV5-6, the J gene TRBJ1-5, with 7 bases aligning to TRBD1. This CDR3 is built from 13 residues. V shed 4 bases, J shed 9 bases, and the junction held 7 bases outside the gene matches. The germline CDR1 and CDR2 sequences are SGHDT and YYEEEE.

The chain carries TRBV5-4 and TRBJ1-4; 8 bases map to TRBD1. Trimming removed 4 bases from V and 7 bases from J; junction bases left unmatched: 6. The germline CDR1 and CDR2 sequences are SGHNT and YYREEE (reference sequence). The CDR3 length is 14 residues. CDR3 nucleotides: TGTGCCAGCAGCCAGCAGGGGGCAGTTGAAAAACTGTTTTTT. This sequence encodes CASSQQGAVEKLFF.

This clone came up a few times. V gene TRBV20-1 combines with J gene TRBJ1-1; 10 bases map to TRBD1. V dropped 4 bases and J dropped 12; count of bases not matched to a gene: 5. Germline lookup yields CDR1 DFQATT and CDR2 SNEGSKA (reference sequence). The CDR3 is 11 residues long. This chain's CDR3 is CSAMDRGLPFF. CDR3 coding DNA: TGCAGTGCTATGGACAGGGGGTTACCTTTCTTT.

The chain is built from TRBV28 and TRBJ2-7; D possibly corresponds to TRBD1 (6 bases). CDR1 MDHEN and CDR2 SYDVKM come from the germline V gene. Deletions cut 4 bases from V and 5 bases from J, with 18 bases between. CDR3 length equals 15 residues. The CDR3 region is CASSSPLLGANEQYF. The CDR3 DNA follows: TGTGCCAGCAGTTCCCCCCTGTTGGGGGCCAACGAGCAGTACTTC.